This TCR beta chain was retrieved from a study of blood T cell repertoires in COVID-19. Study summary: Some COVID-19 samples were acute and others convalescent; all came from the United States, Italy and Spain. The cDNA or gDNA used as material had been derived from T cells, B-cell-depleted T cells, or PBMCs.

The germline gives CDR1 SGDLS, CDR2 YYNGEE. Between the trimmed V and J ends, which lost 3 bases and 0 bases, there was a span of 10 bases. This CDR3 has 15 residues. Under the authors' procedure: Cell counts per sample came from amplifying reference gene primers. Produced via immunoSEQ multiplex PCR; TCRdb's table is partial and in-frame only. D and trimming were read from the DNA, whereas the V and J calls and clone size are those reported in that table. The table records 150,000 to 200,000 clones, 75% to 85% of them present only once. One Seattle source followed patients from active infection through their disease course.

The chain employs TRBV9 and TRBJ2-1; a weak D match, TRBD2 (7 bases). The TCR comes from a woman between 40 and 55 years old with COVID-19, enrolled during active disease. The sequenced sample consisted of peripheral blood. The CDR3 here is CASSAAGASYNEQFF. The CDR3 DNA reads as TGTGCCAGCAGCGCCGCGGGGGCCTCCTACAATGAGCAGTTCTTC.